The source of this T cell receptor beta chain is a study of blood T cell repertoires in COVID-19. For the study at large: Sources were T cells, B-cell-depleted T cells, or PBMCs; the material itself was cDNA or gDNA.

This clone was counted ten times or more. CDR1 is MDHEN, CDR2 SYDVKM, per germline. With 6 bases removed from V and 6 bases from J, the gap between germline ends came to 15 bases. This CDR3 is built from 14 residues. Original methodology: Estimates of nucleated cell counts were drawn from the amplification of reference gene primers. Clones were sequenced by immunoSEQ multiplex PCR, and TCRdb holds only the in-frame ones, with some missing. That table supplies the V and J calls and clone size; D and trimming were determined from the DNA. The table lists roughly 120,000 clones, roughly four fifths of them singletons.

This chain uses TRBV28 with TRBJ1-5; D call uncertain. This clonotype was obtained from a human donor in a cohort sampled during active COVID-19. The specimen sequenced was peripheral blood. CDR3 in DNA: TGTGCCAGCAGACCCCCCAGGTTGGGTCAGCCCCAGCATTTT. It encodes CASRPPRLGQPQHF. Supplemented by reference TRBV28 and TRBJ1-5, the full variable domain reads DVKVTQSSRYLVKRTGEKVFLECVQDMDHENMFWYRQDPGLGLRLIYFSYDVKMKEKGDIPEGYSVSREKKERFSLILESASTNQTSMYLCASRPPRLGQPQHFGDGTRLSIL.